The clone carrying this T cell receptor beta chain has only a few counts. Its antigen is not identified. The sample is drawn from a study of T cell repertoires in cytomegalovirus infection. On the study more broadly: Indications of both CMV infection and matching HLA type were provided by public TCR beta signatures. Study-wide results and caveats: Summed frequency of shared TCR beta families picked out CMV carriers who also had the relevant HLA. Clonotypes of TCR beta that were HLA-C-restricted and CMV-specific dominated the ex vivo response.

TCRdb fed the reads into MiXCR, producing one record per CDR3 protein. The repertoire consists of some 600,000 distinct CDR3 sequences, with less than 25% occurring once and the leading ten covering around 8%. Sequenced material: CD8+ T cells from PBMCs. The TCR originated in a human donor in good health (CMV status not recorded). Some clones in this sample may be carry-over from other donors' samples.

CDR3 in amino acids: CASSYSGGAGNTEAFF. The CDR3, as DNA: TGTGCCAGCAGTTACTCAGGGGGCGCCGGAAACACTGAAGCTTTCTTT. The chain joins TRBV6-6 to TRBJ1-1, with 7 bases matching TRBD1. The CDR3 spans 16 residues. CDR1 is MNHNY and CDR2 is SVGAGI in the germline V gene (reference sequence). With 0 bases clipped from V and 2 bases from J, the junction kept 6 bases outside the gene matches.